This TCR beta chain was recorded in a study of blood T cells in healthy people across ages. Then a second PCR, running roughly 7 to 11 cycles, was carried out with a sample-barcoded 5' primer and a J-beta primer mix. TCRdb reprocessed the 5' RACE reads with MiXCR, giving one entry per CDR3 protein. The data hold 700,000 to 950,000 distinct CDR3 sequences, with 43% observed a single time. Concerning this clonotype: Its antigen is unknown.

General study findings and limits: In long-lived donors, naive CD4+ cell counts and diversity exceeded those of aged donors.

Sequenced sample: blood. The sequence derives from a woman in her sixties in good health.

Written as DNA, the CDR3 is TGTGCCAGCAGCCCCCGGGGTAGCGGGGGGGAAGAGACCCAGTACTTC. Translated, it gives CASSPRGSGGEETQYF. This chain links TRBV9 with TRBJ2-5; 11 bases agree with TRBD2. There are 16 residues in the CDR3. V gave up 4 bases and J gave up 3 bases; unmatched junction bases: 8. Per germline, CDR1 SGDLS and CDR2 YYNGEE.